This T cell receptor beta chain was recorded in a study of blood T cell repertoires in COVID-19. Repertoires were generated with immunoSEQ multiplex PCR, while TCRdb's copy carries only in-frame clones and drops some. The repertoire includes roughly 190,000 clones, approximately 79% of them detected once, and more than 4.5% sits in the top ten. The length of the CDR3 is 14 residues. V was shortened by 2 bases and J by 3 bases, with 7 bases between the two germline ends. CDR1 SGHTA and CDR2 FQGNSA come from the germline V gene. This sequence originates from a woman aged 55 to 70 with acute COVID-19. The chain combines TRBV7-2 with TRBJ2-2; perhaps TRBD1 as D (6 bases). Sequenced: PBMCs or T cells enriched from blood (not recorded which). CDR3 sequence (DNA): TGTGCCAGCAGCTTAACAGGGCACACCGGGGAGCTGTTTTTT. Protein sequence: CASSLTGHTGELFF.